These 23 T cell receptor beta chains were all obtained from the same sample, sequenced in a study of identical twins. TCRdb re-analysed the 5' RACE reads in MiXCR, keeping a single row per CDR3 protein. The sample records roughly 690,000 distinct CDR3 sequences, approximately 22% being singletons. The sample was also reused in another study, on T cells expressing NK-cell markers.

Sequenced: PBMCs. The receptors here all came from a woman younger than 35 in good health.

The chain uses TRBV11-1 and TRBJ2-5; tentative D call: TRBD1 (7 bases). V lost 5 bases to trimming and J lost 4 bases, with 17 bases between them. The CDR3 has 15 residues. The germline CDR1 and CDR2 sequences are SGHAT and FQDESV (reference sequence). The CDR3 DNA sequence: TGTGCCAGCAGCCCCCTTAGGGGGCGGGGAGAGACCCAGTACTTC. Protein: CASSPLRGRGETQYF.

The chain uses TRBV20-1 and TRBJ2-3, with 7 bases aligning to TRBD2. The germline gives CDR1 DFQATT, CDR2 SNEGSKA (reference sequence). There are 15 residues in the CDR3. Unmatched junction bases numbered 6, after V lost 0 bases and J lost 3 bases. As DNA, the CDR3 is TGCAGTGCTAGAGATCGGGCGGGGGTAACAGATACGCAGTATTTT. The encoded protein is CSARDRAGVTDTQYF.

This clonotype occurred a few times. DNA of the CDR3: TGCGCCAGCAGCCAAGACCGGGACAGAAACTCACCCCTCCACTTT. It specifies CASSQDRDRNSPLHF. The chain combines TRBV4-3 with TRBJ1-6, with 7 bases that match TRBD1. The junction had 6 bases not matched to a gene; V was cut back by 0 bases and J by 10 bases. Per germline, CDR1 LGHNA and CDR2 YSLEER. CDR3 size: 15 residues.

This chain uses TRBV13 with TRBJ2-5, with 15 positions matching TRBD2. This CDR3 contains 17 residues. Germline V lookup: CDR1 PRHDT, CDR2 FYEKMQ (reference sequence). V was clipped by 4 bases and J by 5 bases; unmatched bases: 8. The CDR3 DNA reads TGTGCCAGCAGCTCACGGACTAGCGGGGGGGCCCCGGAGACCCAGTACTTC. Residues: CASSSRTSGGAPETQYF.

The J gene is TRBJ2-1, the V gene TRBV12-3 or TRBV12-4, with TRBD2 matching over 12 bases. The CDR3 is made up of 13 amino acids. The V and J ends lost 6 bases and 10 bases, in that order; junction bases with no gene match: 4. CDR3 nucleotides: TGTGCCAGCAGCCCTAGCGGGGGGGCCGAGCAGTTCTTC. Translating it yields CASSPSGGAEQFF.

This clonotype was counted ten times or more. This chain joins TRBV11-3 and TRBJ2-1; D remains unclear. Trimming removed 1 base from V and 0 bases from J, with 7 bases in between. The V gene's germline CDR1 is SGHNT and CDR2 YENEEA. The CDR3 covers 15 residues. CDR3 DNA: TGTGCCAGCAGCTTAGGTGTGGGCTCCTACAATGAGCAGTTCTTC. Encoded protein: CASSLGVGSYNEQFF.

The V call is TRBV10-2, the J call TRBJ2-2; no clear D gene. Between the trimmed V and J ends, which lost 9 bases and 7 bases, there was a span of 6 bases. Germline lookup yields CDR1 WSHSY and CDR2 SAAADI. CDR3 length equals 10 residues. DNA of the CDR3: TGCGCCAGTCGAGACGGGGAGCTGTTTTTT. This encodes CASRDGELFF.

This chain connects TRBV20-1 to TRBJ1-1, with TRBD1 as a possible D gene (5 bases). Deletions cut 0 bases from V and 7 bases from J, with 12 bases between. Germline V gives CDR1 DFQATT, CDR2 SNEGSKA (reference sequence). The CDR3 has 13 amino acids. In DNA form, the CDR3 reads TGCAGTGCTAGAGAGGGGGGGTTCAGTGAAGCTTTCTTT. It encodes CSAREGGFSEAFF.

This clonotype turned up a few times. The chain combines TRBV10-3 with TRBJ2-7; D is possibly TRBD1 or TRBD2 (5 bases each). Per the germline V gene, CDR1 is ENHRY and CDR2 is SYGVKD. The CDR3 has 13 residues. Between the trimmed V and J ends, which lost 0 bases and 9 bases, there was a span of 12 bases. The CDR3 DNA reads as TGTGCCATCAGTGAGTCGATTGTGGGGGTGCAGTACTTC. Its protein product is CAISESIVGVQYF.

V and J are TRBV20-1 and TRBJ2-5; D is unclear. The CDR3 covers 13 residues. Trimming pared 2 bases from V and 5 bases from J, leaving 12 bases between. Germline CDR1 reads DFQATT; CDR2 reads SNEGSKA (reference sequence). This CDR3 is CSARRPIRETQYF. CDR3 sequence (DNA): TGCAGTGCTAGAAGGCCTATCCGGGAGACCCAGTACTTC.

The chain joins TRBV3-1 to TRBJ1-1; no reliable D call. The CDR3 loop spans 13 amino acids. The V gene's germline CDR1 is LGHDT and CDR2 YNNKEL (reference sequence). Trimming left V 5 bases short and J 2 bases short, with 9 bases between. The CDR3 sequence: CASSEVVNTEAFF. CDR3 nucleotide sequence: TGTGCCAGCAGCGAAGTGGTTAACACTGAAGCTTTCTTT. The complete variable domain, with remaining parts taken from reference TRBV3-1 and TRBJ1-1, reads DTAVSQTPKYLVTQMGNDKSIKCEQNLGHDTMYWYKQDSKKFLKIMFSYNNKELIINETVPNRFSPKSPDKAHLNLHINSLELGDSAVYFCASSEVVNTEAFFGQGTRLTVV.

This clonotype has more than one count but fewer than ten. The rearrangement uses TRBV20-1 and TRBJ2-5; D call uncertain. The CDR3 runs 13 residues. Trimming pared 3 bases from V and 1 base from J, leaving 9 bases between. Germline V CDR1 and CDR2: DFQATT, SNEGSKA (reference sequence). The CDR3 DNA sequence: TGCAGTGCTAGTCCGGCAAGCCAAGAGACCCAGTACTTC. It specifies CSASPASQETQYF.

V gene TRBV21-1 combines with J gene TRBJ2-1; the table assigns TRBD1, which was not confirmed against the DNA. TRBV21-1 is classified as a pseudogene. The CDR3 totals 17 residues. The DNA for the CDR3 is TGTGCCAGCAGCAAAGTCGGGACAGGGCGCCCCTACAATGAGCAGTTCTTC. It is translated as CASSKVGTGRPYNEQFF.

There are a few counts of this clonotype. The CDR3 reads CASSQAGVNTDTQYF. As DNA, the CDR3 is TGCGCCAGCAGCCAAGCGGGAGTCAACACAGATACGCAGTATTTT. The gene calls are TRBV4-3 and TRBJ2-3; tentative D call: TRBD2 (6 bases). Germline assignment: CDR1 LGHNA and CDR2 YSLEER. V was shortened by 1 base and J by 2 bases, with 10 bases between the two germline ends. CDR3 length equals 15 residues.

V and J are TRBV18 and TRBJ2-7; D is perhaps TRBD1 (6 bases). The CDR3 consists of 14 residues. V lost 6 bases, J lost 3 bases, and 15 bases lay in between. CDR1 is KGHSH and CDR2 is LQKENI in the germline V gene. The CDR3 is CASSAGDTGYEQYF. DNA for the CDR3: TGTGCCAGCTCCGCCGGGGACACGGGCTACGAGCAGTACTTC.

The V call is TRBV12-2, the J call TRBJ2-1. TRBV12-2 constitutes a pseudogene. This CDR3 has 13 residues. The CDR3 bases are TGTGCAAGTCTGTGGAGCTCCTACAATGAGCAGTTCTTC. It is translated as CASLWSSYNEQFF.

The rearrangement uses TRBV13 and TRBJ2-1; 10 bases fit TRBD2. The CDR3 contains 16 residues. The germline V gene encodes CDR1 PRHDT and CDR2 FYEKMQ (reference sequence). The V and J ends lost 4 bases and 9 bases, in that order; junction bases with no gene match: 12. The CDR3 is CASSSVGAGGPREQFF. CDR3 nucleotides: TGTGCCAGCAGCTCGGTCGGAGCGGGGGGGCCCCGTGAGCAGTTCTTC.

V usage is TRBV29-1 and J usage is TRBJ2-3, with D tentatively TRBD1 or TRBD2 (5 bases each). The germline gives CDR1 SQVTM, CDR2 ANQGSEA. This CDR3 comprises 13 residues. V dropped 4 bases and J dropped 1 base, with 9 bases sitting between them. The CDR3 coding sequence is TGCAGCGTTGGGGACCCCGGCACAGATACGCAGTATTTT. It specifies CSVGDPGTDTQYF.

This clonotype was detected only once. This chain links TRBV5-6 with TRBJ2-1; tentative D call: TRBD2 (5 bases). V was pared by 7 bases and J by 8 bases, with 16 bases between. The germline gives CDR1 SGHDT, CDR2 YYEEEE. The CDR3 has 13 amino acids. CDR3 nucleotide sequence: TGTGCCAGCGGCCCCGGACTCGTCTATGAGCAGTTCTTC. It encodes CASGPGLVYEQFF.

The CDR3 region is CASSSGTSGSTDTQYF. DNA for the CDR3: TGTGCCAGCAGTTCAGGGACTAGCGGGAGCACAGATACGCAGTATTTT. The genes are TRBV6-5 and TRBJ2-3; 12 bases agree with TRBD2. The CDR3 consists of 16 residues. With V trimmed by 4 bases and J by 0 bases, 2 bases remained unmatched. Germline loops: CDR1 MNHEY, CDR2 SVGAGI.

In DNA form, the CDR3 reads TGCGCCAGCAGTGAAAGGGGGATAACTTTCTTT. This encodes CASSERGITFF. This rearrangement joins TRBV10-1 to TRBJ1-1; TRBD1 is a possible D gene (6 bases). CDR1 and CDR2 from the germline V gene are WNHNN and SYGVQD (reference sequence). V was trimmed by 3 bases and J by 12 bases, leaving 11 bases between them. CDR3 length: 11 amino acids.

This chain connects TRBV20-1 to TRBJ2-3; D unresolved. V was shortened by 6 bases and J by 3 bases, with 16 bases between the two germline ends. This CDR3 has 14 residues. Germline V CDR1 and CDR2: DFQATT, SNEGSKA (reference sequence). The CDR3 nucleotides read TGCAGTGCCCTAAATCCGATGGGAACAGATACGCAGTATTTT. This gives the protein CSALNPMGTDTQYF.

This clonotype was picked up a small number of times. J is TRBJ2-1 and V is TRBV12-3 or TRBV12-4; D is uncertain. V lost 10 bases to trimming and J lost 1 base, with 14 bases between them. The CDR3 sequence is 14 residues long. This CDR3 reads CATQTWGSYNEQFF. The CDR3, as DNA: TGTGCCACCCAGACGTGGGGTTCCTACAATGAGCAGTTCTTC.